The TCR beta chain described here comes from a study of CD8 T cells in Susac syndrome. CDR3 length: 13 amino acids. V shed 1 base and J shed 7 bases, with 8 bases lying between them. The germline gives CDR1 LNHNV, CDR2 YYDKDF (reference sequence). When the RNA was reverse transcribed, random hexamers were used with an input of about 0.45 to 1 ug. Using its own MiXCR run on the immunoSEQ multiplex PCR reads, TCRdb lists one record per CDR3 protein. The sample yields about 120,000 distinct CDR3 sequences, 94% seen once. Sequencing of TCR beta covered CD8+ and CD4+ T cells obtained from blood. Sequenced input: CD4+ T cells from PBMCs. This clonotype was obtained from a human donor in good health. The chain is built from TRBV15 and TRBJ1-5, with D possibly matching TRBD1 (5 bases). This CDR3 is CATSRAGLQPQHF. The CDR3, as DNA: TGTGCCACCAGCAGAGCGGGGCTGCAGCCCCAGCATTTT.